These 13 T cell receptor beta chains originate from one sample sequenced in a study of T cell changes during pregnancy in multiple sclerosis (dated by TCRdb to between 2017 and 2020). The method was the immunoSEQ multiplex PCR assay. TCRdb took this table from immuneACCESS and kept in-frame rearrangements with V and J called. Such tables lack part of the clones; where checked against another copy, unresolved V genes explain under half of the gap, and the rest is unexplained. This sample has 40,000 to 45,000 clones in its table, and approximately 92% of those were observed once. The ten largest account for roughly 0.7% of the sample. The source was CD4+ T cells from peripheral blood mononuclear cells, collected before pregnancy. The receptor source for this set is a female donor with multiple sclerosis, enrolled in a pregnancy study.

The chain employs TRBV11-2 and TRBJ1-6; 7 bases are a match to TRBD1. The V gene's germline CDR1 is SGHAT and CDR2 FQNNGV. CDR3 length: 14 residues. The junction had 2 bases not matched to a gene; V was cut back by 5 bases and J by 4 bases. The CDR3 sequence: CASSQGQYNSPLHF. The CDR3 DNA follows: TGTGCCAGCAGCCAGGGACAGTATAATTCACCCCTCCACTTT.

The chain joins TRBV15 to TRBJ1-1, with 7 bases matching TRBD1. The J segment lost 1 base and the V segment lost 5 bases, leaving 16 bases of the junction unmatched. Looked up from germline, CDR1 is LNHNV and CDR2 is YYDKDF (reference sequence). The CDR3 runs 18 residues. The CDR3 is CATSGLQGSPKGNTEAFF. The CDR3 DNA reads as TGTGCCACCAGCGGATTACAGGGGTCCCCCAAGGGGAACACTGAAGCTTTCTTT.

The V call is TRBV6-5, the J call TRBJ1-1; 8 bases fit TRBD1. J was trimmed by 2 bases and V by 6 bases; bases with no gene match: 5. Germline V gives CDR1 MNHEY, CDR2 SVGAGI. This CDR3 comprises 14 residues. CDR3 in DNA: TGTGCCAGCAGGGGAGGACAGGGAAACACTGAAGCTTTCTTT. Its translation: CASRGGQGNTEAFF.

The V call is TRBV7-9, the J call TRBJ2-1; 9 nucleotides agree with TRBD2. V dropped 3 bases and J dropped 6; count of bases not matched to a gene: 12. There are 17 residues in the CDR3. The germline CDR1 and CDR2 sequences are SEHNR and FQNEAQ (reference sequence). The CDR3 DNA follows: TGTGCCAGCAGCTTTGGGGCCCGGGGCGGGGGGGGCAATGAGCAGTTCTTC. This codes for CASSFGARGGGGNEQFF.

V is TRBV11-3 and J is TRBJ2-5, with D uncertain. The CDR3 extends over 13 amino acids. V shed 3 bases and J shed 8 bases, with 13 bases lying between them. Germline V gives CDR1 SGHNT, CDR2 YENEEA. This CDR3 reads CASSFDRYSTQYF. The CDR3 DNA reads TGTGCCAGCAGCTTTGATCGATATAGTACCCAGTACTTC. Using reference TRBV11-3 and TRBJ2-5 for the parts outside the CDR3, the full variable domain is EAGVVQSPRYKIIEKKQPVAFWCNPISGHNTLYWYLQNLGQGPELLIRYENEEAVDDSQLPKDRFSAERLKGVDSTLKIQPAELGDSAVYLCASSFDRYSTQYFGPGTRLLVL.

This clone was observed once. This rearrangement joins TRBV19 to TRBJ1-2; TRBD1 matches 8 bases. The germline gives CDR1 LNHDA, CDR2 SQIVND (reference sequence). CDR3 length: 17 amino acids. After removal of 6 bases from V and 4 bases from J, the junction contained 16 bases not matched to a gene. CDR3 loop: CASRSTGAPSWPYGYTF. The CDR3 nucleotides are TGTGCCAGTAGATCGACAGGGGCCCCTTCGTGGCCCTATGGCTACACCTTC.

CDR3 DNA sequence: TGTGCCTGGAGGGGGCTGAGCTCCTACAATGAGCAGTTCTTC. Translating it yields CAWRGLSSYNEQFF. The chain recombines TRBV30 with TRBJ2-1; tentative D call: TRBD1 (5 bases). V lost 3 bases to trimming and J lost 0 bases, with 9 bases between them. CDR1 is GTSNPN and CDR2 is SVGIG in the germline V gene (reference sequence). The CDR3 loop spans 14 amino acids. Full variable domain (remainder filled in from reference TRBV30 and TRBJ2-1): SQTIHQWPATLVQPVGSPLSLECTVEGTSNPNLYWYRQAAGRGLQLLFYSVGIGQISSEVPQNLSASRPQDRQFILSSKKLLLSDSGFYLCAWRGLSSYNEQFFGPGTRLTVL.

The V call is TRBV9, the J call TRBJ2-1; D is possibly TRBD1 (6 bases). Germline V gene lookup returns CDR1 SGDLS and CDR2 YYNGEE. Trimming removed 0 bases at V and 4 bases at J, with 11 bases between. The CDR3 is made up of 15 amino acids. CDR3 coding DNA: TGTGCCAGCAGCGTAGTCCCACAGGGATACAATGAGCAGTTCTTC. It encodes CASSVVPQGYNEQFF.

The chain combines TRBV7-8 with TRBJ1-3, with D maybe TRBD1 (5 bases). Deletions cut 5 bases from V and 2 bases from J, with 13 bases between. From germline, CDR1 is SGHVS and CDR2 FQNEAQ. The length of the CDR3 is 15 residues. This CDR3 reads CASSPRQSAGNTIYF. Here the CDR3 DNA reads TGTGCCAGCAGCCCTAGACAGTCCGCTGGAAACACCATATATTTT.

The J gene is TRBJ2-5, the V gene TRBV19, with 7 nucleotides matching TRBD2. Germline values: CDR1 LNHDA, CDR2 SQIVND (reference sequence). Trimming cost V 9 bases and J 5 bases; bases outside gene matches: 9. The CDR3 is made up of 13 amino acids. CDR3 nucleotide sequence: TGTGCCAGCCGACTAGTGGGGGGGGAGACCCAGTACTTC. It yields the protein CASRLVGGETQYF.

The J gene is TRBJ2-3, the V gene TRBV5-1, with D perhaps TRBD1 (5 bases). Trimming stripped 4 bases from V and 5 bases from J, with 8 bases between. Per the germline V gene, CDR1 is SGHRS and CDR2 is YFSETQ. This CDR3 has 12 residues. CDR3 in DNA: TGCGCCAGCAGCCTGACAGAAGATACGCAGTATTTT. This translates into CASSLTEDTQYF.

The chain combines TRBV5-1 with TRBJ2-5, with TRBD2 identical over 9 bases. This CDR3 is built from 17 residues. The V gene's germline CDR1 is SGHRS and CDR2 YFSETQ. Germline trimming cut 4 bases from V and 1 base from J; bases unmatched to any gene: 11. The CDR3: CASSQSSSGAFQETQYF. The CDR3 DNA is TGCGCCAGCAGCCAATCCTCTAGCGGGGCGTTCCAAGAGACCCAGTACTTC.

This clone has a handful of counts. This chain's CDR3 is CASSPTDRYDQPQHF. DNA of the CDR3: TGTGCCAGTAGTCCGACGGACAGGTATGATCAGCCCCAGCATTTT. The gene calls are TRBV19 and TRBJ1-5; 7 nucleotides align to TRBD1. Germline V lookup: CDR1 LNHDA, CDR2 SQIVND (reference sequence). The V gene end was trimmed by 5 bases and the J gene end by 5 bases; junction bases not matched to a gene: 9. This CDR3 is 15 amino acids long.